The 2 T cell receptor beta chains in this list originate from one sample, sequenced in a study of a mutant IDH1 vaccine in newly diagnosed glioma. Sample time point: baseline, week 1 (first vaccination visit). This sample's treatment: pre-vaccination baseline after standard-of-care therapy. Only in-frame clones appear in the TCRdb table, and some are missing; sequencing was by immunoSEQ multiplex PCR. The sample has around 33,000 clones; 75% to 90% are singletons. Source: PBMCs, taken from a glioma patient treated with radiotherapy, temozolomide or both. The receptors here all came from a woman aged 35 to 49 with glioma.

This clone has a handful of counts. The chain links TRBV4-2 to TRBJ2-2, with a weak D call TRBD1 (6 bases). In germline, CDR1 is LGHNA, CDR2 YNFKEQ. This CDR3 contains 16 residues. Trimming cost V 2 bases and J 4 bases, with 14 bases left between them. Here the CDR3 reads CASSQPGQGFTGELFF. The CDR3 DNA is TGTGCCAGCAGCCAACCGGGACAAGGATTCACCGGGGAGCTGTTTTTT.

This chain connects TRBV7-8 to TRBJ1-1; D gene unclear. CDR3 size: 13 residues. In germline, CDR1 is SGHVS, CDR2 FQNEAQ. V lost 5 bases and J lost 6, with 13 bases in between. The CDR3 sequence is CASSERGMAEAFF. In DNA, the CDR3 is TGTGCCAGCAGCGAACGAGGGATGGCTGAAGCTTTCTTT.